The subject of this entry is one TCR beta chain. This sample is part of a study of cytomegalovirus exposure and HLA in healthy donors. Germline lookup yields CDR1 MNHEY and CDR2 SMNVEV (reference sequence). The CDR3 consists of 14 residues. V gave up 8 bases and J gave up 6 bases; unmatched junction bases: 13. Likely unrecorded immune exposures existed in these nominally healthy donors. The PCR was carried out with 60 Vbeta primers and 13 Jbeta primers. TCRdb's copy holds only in-frame clones and misses some; the assay was immunoSEQ multiplex PCR. The repertoire holds 140,000 to 150,000 clones, with 70% to 80% as singletons.

The chain has TRBV27 and TRBJ2-7; 7 bases map to TRBD2. The TCR originated in a woman aged 55-69 years in good health and CMV-seropositive. The sequenced sample consisted of PBMCs. The DNA of the CDR3 is TGTGCCAGCGGTTCGACCGGGACTATCGGCGAGCAGTACTTC. It is translated as CASGSTGTIGEQYF.